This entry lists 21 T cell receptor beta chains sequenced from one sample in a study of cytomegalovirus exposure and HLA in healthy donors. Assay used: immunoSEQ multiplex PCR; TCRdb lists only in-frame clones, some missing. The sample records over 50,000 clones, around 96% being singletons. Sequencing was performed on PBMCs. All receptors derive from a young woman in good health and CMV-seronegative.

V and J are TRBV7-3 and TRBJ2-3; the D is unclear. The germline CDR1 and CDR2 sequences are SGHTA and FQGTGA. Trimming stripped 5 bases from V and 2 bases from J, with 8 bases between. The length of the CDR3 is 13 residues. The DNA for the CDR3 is TGTGCCAGCAGCGCGGTGGCCACAGATACGCAGTATTTT. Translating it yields CASSAVATDTQYF. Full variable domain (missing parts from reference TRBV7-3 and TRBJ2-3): GAGVSQTPSNKVTEKGKYVELRCDPISGHTALYWYRQSLGQGPEFLIYFQGTGAADDSGLPNDRFFAVRPEGSVSTLKIQRTERGDSAVYLCASSAVATDTQYFGPGTRLTVL.

DNA of the CDR3: TGCGCCAGCAGTCCCGGGACGGGGGGTACTGAAGCTTTCTTT. Translating it yields CASSPGTGGTEAFF. The gene calls are TRBV23-1 and TRBJ1-1; D may be TRBD1 (5 bases). TRBV23-1 is an open reading frame, and its role is uncertain. V was trimmed by 4 bases and J by 5 bases, leaving 14 bases between them. This CDR3 is built from 14 residues.

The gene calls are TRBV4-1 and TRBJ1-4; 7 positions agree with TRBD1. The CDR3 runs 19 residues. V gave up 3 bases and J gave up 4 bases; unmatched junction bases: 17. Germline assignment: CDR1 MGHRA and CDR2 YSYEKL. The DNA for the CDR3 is TGCGCCAGCAGCCAGAGGGGCCGGGAGGGGGCAACAGTTAATGAAAAACTGTTTTTT. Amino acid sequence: CASSQRGREGATVNEKLFF.

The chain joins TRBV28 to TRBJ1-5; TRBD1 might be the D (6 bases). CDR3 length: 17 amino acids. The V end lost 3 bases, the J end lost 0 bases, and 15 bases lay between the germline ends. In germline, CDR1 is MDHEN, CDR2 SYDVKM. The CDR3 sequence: CASSFSRGHHSNQPQHF. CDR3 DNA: TGTGCCAGCAGTTTTTCGAGGGGACACCATAGCAATCAGCCCCAGCATTTT.

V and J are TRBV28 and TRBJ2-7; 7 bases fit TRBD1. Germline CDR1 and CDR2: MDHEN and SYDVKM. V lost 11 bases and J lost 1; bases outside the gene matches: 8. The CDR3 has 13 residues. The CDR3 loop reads CAARGGPSYEQYF. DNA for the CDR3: TGTGCCGCCAGAGGGGGCCCATCCTACGAGCAGTACTTC.

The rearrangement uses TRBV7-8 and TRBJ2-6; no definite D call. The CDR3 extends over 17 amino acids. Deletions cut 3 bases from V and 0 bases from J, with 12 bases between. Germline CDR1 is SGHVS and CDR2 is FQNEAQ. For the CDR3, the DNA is TGTGCCAGCAGCTTCCTCGCAGGTCTCTCTGGGGCCAACGTCCTGACTTTC. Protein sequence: CASSFLAGLSGANVLTF.

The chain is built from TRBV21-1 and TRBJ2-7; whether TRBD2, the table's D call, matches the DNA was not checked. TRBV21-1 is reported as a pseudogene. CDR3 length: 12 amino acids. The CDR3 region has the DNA TGTGCCAGCCGGGGTGGGTCCTACGAGCAGTACTTC. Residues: CASRGGSYEQYF.

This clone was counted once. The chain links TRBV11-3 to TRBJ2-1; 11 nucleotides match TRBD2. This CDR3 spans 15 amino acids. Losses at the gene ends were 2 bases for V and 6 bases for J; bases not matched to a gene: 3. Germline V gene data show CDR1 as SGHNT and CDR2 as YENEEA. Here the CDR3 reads CASSLLAGGFNEQFF. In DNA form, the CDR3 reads TGTGCCAGCAGCTTACTAGCGGGGGGATTCAATGAGCAGTTCTTC. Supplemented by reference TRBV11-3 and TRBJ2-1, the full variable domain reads EAGVVQSPRYKIIEKKQPVAFWCNPISGHNTLYWYLQNLGQGPELLIRYENEEAVDDSQLPKDRFSAERLKGVDSTLKIQPAELGDSAVYLCASSLLAGGFNEQFFGPGTRLTVL.

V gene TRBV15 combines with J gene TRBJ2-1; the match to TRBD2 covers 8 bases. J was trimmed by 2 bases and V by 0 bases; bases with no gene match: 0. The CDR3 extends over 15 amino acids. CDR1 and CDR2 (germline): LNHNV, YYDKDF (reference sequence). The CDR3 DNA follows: TGTGCCACCAGCAGAGAGCGGGGGGCCTACAATGAGCAGTTCTTC. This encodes CATSRERGAYNEQFF.

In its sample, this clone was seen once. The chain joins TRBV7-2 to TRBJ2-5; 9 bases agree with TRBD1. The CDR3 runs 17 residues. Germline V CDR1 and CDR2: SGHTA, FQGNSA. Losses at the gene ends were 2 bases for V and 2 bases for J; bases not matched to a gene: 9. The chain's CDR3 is CASSLPVGQGWQETQYF. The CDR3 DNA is TGTGCCAGCAGCTTACCCGTCGGACAGGGGTGGCAAGAGACCCAGTACTTC.

The CDR3 here is CASSLAGATAEQYF. DNA for the CDR3: TGTGCCAGCAGCTTAGCTGGGGCCACGGCGGAGCAGTACTTC. This chain joins TRBV7-8 and TRBJ2-7, with D maybe TRBD1 (5 bases). Trimming cost V 0 bases and J 7 bases, with 13 bases left between them. The CDR3 length is 14 residues. Germline-derived CDR1 and CDR2 are SGHVS and FQNEAQ.

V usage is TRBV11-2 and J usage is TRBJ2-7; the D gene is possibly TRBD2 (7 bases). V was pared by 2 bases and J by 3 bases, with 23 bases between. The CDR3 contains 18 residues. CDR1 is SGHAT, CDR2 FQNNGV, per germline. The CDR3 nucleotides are TGTGCCAGCAGCTTACAACACCTGGGGGGGCCCCACCTCTACGAGCAGTACTTC. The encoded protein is CASSLQHLGGPHLYEQYF.

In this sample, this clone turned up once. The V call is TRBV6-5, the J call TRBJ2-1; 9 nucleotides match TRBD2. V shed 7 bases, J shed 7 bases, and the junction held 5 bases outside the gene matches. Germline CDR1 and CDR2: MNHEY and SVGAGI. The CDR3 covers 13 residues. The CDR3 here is CASNGLARNEQFF. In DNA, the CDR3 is TGTGCCAGCAACGGACTAGCGAGGAATGAGCAGTTCTTC.

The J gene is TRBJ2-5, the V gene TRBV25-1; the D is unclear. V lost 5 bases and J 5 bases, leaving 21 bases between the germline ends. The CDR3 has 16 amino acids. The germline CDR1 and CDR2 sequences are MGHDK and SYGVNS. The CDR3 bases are TGTGCCAGCAGTCCCACCCGCCCCCTGGTGAGGGAGACCCAGTACTTC. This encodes CASSPTRPLVRETQYF.

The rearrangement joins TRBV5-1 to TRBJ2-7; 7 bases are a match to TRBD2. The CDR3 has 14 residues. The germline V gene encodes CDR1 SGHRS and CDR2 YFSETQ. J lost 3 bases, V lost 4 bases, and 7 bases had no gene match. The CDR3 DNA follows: TGCGCCAGCAGCACCGGGGGGTCCCACTACGAGCAGTACTTC. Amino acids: CASSTGGSHYEQYF.

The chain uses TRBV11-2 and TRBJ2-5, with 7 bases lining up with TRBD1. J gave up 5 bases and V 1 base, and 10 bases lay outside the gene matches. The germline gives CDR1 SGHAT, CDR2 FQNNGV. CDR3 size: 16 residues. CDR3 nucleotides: TGTGCCAGCAGCTTAGGGGTGAACAGGGGAGTGGAGACCCAGTACTTC. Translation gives CASSLGVNRGVETQYF.

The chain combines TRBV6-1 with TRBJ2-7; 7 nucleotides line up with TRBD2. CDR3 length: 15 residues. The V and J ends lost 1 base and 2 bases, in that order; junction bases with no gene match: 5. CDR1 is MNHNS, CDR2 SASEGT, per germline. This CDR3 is CASSEEGGSAYEQYF. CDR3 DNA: TGTGCCAGCAGTGAAGAGGGCGGGAGCGCCTACGAGCAGTACTTC.

The CDR3 DNA reads as TGTGCCAGTAGGGCAACGACGCTAGCCACTTACGAGCAGTACTTC. Protein sequence: CASRATTLATYEQYF. The chain couples TRBV19 to TRBJ2-7, with D possibly TRBD2 on 5 matching bases. CDR1 and CDR2 from the germline V gene are LNHDA and SQIVND (reference sequence). Trimming cost V 6 bases and J 4 bases, with 19 bases left between them. The CDR3 contains 15 residues.

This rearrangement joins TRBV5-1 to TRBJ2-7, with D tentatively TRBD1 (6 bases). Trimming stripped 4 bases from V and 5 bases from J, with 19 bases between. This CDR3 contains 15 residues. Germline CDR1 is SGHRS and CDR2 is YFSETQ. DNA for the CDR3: TGCGCCAGCAGCCCCCGACAGGCCCCGCGGGACGAGCAGTACTTC. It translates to CASSPRQAPRDEQYF.

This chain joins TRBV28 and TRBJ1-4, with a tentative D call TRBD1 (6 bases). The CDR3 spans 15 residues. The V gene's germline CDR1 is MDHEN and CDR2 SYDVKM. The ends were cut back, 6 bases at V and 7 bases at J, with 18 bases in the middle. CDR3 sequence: CASSPTGREGEKLFF. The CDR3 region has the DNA TGTGCCAGCAGCCCCACAGGGAGGGAGGGTGAAAAACTGTTTTTT.

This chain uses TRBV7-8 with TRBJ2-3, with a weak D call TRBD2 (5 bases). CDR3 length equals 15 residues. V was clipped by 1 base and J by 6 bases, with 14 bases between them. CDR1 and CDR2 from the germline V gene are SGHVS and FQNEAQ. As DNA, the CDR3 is TGTGCCAGCAGCTTAGGTGTTGGCTCGGGGGATACGCAGTATTTT. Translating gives CASSLGVGSGDTQYF.